The subject of this entry is one TCR beta chain. What this receptor recognizes is not known. Per-base quality was not reported, and no clone a single base away is much larger than it. TCRbeta CDR3 regions were amplified from genomic DNA by means of the immunoSEQ Assay, a bias-controlled multiplex PCR. Per the authors' processing: The number of nucleated cells in each sample was estimated from the amplification of reference gene primers within the assay. To quantify the absolute abundance of each unique TCRbeta CDR3 rearrangement, sequence reads were collapsed and filtered. For each sample, productive Simpson clonality was calculated by taking the square root of Simpson's diversity index across productive rearrangements. TCRdb carries this immuneACCESS record with in-frame sequences only. Its versions omit some clonotypes, under half of them owing to an unresolved V gene in the studies checked, with the rest unexplained. V and J calls and clone size are those listed in that table; D and trimming were worked out from the DNA. Recorded for this sample are roughly 210,000 clones; 80% to 90% of them occurred a single time. The top ten clones comprise roughly 7.2% of the sample.

In the prospective study, participants were 18 to 89 years old, resided in 24 geographic areas of the United States, and were enrolled through a virtual design. To assign participants to cohorts, the prospective study relied on clinical history that participants themselves reported in a screening survey and a study questionnaire. In the prospective study, whole blood, serum and a nasopharyngeal or oropharyngeal swab were collected from each participant by mobile phlebotomists. Over a 2-month period, participants in the prospective study had the option of providing additional blood draws and questionnaires. Prospective study blood samples were shipped either frozen or at room temperature before DNA extraction. The sample comes from a study of blood T cell repertoires in COVID-19 (dated by TCRdb to the early 2020s). About the investigation overall: Recovered participants in ImmuneRACE Cohort 3 were defined as having two consecutive negative NP/OP PCR tests, clearance from a healthcare professional, or resolution of symptoms. Samples from collaborators originated in the United States, Italy and Spain and spanned both the acute and convalescent phases of COVID-19. The prospective study material was composed of cDNA or gDNA derived from T cells, B-cell-depleted T cells, or PBMCs. The dataset comprised deeply sampled blood TCRbeta repertoires from subjects exposed to, actively infected with, or recovered from COVID-19. The repertoires were made available in a free public database intended to serve as a resource for research on the immune response to SARS-CoV-2. Samples were obtained from the ongoing ImmuneRACE study (first 160 participants) and from 1,000 to 1,500 subjects provided by 6 global collaborators. A de-identified subject ID, COVID-19 status, age in years and sex were almost always included in the sample metadata. Where HLA class I and class II types were available, the types were taken from metadata supplied by the sample provider, not from assay-based typing.

The paper as a whole reports these results and caveats: The amount of clinical and demographic metadata varied by source and participant and was provided uncurated.

V is pared back by 10 bases and J by 5 bases, with 23 bases lying between the germline termini. Reading from cysteine to phenylalanine, the CDR3 counts 15 amino acids. Kept here is only the CDR3 DNA, which spans 45 bases and is read in frame from base 1. The germline V gene sets CDR1 to MNHEY and CDR2 to SVGAGI. The V and J genes are TRBV6-5 and TRBJ1-1; TRBD1 might be the D gene, on 5 matching bases. The sequenced sample consisted of PBMCs or T cells enriched from blood (not recorded which). The sequence was collected from a man aged 30 to 39 in a cohort exposed to, infected with or recovered from COVID-19 (not recorded which). The DNA sequence is TGTGCCACCAATCCGGACACTAAGCAAAGGACTGAAGCTTTCTTT. It specifies CATNPDTKQRTEAFF.